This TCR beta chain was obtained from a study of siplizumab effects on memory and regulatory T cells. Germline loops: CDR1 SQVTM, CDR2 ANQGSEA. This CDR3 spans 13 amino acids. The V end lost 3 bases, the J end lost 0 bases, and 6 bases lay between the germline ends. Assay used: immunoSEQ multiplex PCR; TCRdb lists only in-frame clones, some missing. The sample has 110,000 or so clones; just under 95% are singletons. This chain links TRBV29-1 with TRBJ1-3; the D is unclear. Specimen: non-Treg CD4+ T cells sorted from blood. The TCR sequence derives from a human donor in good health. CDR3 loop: CSVEENSGNTIYF. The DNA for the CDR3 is TGCAGCGTTGAGGAAAACTCTGGAAACACCATATATTTT. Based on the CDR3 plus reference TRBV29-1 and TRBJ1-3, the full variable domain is SAVISQKPSRDICQRGTSLTIQCQVDSQVTMMFWYRQQPGQSLTLIATANQGSEATYESGFVIDKFPISRPNLTFSTLTVSNMSPEDSSIYLCSVEENSGNTIYFGEGSWLTVV.